Given below is one T cell receptor beta chain in context. The antigen it binds to is not known. Qualities for individual bases were not recorded, and no much larger clone is one base off. Sorted unstimulated T cells and proliferating T cells recovered from mixed lymphocyte reactions were subjected to TCRbeta CDR3 sequencing. Fresh whole blood from roughly 10 HLA-typed healthy donors was used to isolate PBMCs. This sample was included in a study of siplizumab effects on memory and regulatory T cells (dated by TCRdb to the late 2010s). For the study in its entirety: The study examined how the anti-CD2 antibody siplizumab affects alloreactive T-cell subsets in allogeneic mixed lymphocyte reactions built from human PBMCs.

V loses 6 bases of germline sequence and J loses 1 base, and the interval between the two ends is 6 bases. The CDR3 has 12 amino acids, counting the end cysteine and phenylalanine. This entry keeps only the CDR3 DNA: 36 bases, framed from base 1. Reading the germline V gene gives CDR1 SGHDT and CDR2 YYEEEE. The library was prepared using the immunoSEQ multiplex PCR assay. Roughly 10^5 TCR templates per sample were assayed on the deep sequencing platform. Genomic DNA extracted from sorted T cells was used for TCRbeta CDR3 sequencing. The authors' analysis ran thus. The R programming language was used for clonal analysis of the TCRbeta CDR3 data. Alloreactive CD4+ and CD8+ clones were identified by comparing unstimulated samples to CFSE-low samples taken after the reaction. Alloreactive CD4+ clones were assigned to regulatory or non-regulatory origin by matching sequences to sorted unstimulated Treg and non-Treg repertoires. TCRdb carries this immuneACCESS record with in-frame sequences only. Its versions omit some clonotypes, under half of them owing to an unresolved V gene in the studies checked, with the rest unexplained. That table furnishes V, J and clone size, whereas the DNA furnished D and trimming. The sample table holds roughly 70,000 clones, of which roughly 93% were seen once. The ten most abundant clones make up about 5% of the sample.

The full study reports these points: In reactions with siplizumab, an average of approximately 70% of mappable alloreactive CD4+ clones were Treg-derived, compared with approximately 29% in control reactions. The cumulative frequency of alloreactive sequences traceable to unstimulated CD4+ memory T cells was significantly reduced by siplizumab. Compared with memory T cells, unstimulated naive T cells appeared more diverse, and naive cells seemed to make a substantial contribution to the alloresponse. A naive or memory phenotype could not be assigned to roughly 75-97% of proliferating CD4+ or CD8+ clones. Whether proliferating Tregs from siplizumab cultures actually had suppressive function was not functionally confirmed. Sequences below about 10^-5 frequency were poorly captured, so only a minor fraction of alloreactive clones could be mapped to unstimulated subsets.

Material for sequencing was CD8+ T cells sorted from blood. This clonotype was sampled from a human donor in good health. The chain couples TRBV5-6 to TRBJ2-3, with no confidently assigned D gene. This receptor carries the CDR3 CASNLGTDTQYF. In nucleotide form, the sequence is TGTGCCAGCAACCTAGGCACAGATACGCAGTATTTT.